This T cell receptor beta chain was sequenced during a study of T cells expressing NK-cell markers. About the study: Underlying the TCR beta repertoires were sorted CD3+CD56+NKG2C+, CD3+CD56+NKG2C- and CD3+CD56-NKG2C+ T cells. HCMV seropositivity marked most of the eight sequenced donors; one was seronegative. Points from the study as a whole: Similarly, these clonotypes led the CD3+CD56-NKG2C+ fraction as well in a few donors. Questions lingered over whether expanded NKG2C+ T cell clones were HCMV-specific.

Concerning this clonotype: Its antigen is unknown.

No DNA is given; TCRdb re-called the 5' RACE reads and lists each CDR3 protein once. This table holds some 410,000 distinct CDR3 sequences. Looked up from germline, CDR1 is LNHDA and CDR2 is SQIVND (reference sequence). The length of the CDR3 is 15 residues. The chain carries TRBV19 and TRBJ2-1. The clonotype comes from a woman between 18 and 70 years old in good health. The sequencing sample was made of blood T cells: a sorted CD56 or NKG2C T cell subset, CD4+ or CD8+ T cells, or bulk PBMC T cells (not recorded which). CDR3 residues: CASSVKWDPYNEQFF.